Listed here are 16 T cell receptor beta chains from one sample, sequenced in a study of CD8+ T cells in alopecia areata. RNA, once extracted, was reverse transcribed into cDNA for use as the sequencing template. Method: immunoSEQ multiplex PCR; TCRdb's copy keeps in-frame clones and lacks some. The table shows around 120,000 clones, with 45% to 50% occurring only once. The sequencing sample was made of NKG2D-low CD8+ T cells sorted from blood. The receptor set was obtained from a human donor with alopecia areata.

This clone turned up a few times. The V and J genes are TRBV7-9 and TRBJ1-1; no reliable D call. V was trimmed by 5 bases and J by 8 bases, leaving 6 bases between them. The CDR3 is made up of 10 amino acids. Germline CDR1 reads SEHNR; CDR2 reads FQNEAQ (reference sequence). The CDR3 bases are TGTGCCAGCAGCGACCAGGAAGCTTTCTTT. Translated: CASSDQEAFF.

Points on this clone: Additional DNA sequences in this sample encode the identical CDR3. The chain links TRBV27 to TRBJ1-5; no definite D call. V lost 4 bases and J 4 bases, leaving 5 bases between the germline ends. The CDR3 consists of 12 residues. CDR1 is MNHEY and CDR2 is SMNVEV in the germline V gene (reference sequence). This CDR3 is CASSSRNQPQHF. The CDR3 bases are TGTGCCAGCAGTTCAAGAAATCAGCCCCAGCATTTT.

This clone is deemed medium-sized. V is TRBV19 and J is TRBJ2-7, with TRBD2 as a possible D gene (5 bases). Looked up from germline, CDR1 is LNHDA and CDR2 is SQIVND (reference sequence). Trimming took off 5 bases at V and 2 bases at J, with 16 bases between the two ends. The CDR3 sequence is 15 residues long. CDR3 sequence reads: CASSVGLDGPYEQYF. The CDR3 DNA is TGTGCCAGTAGTGTAGGACTCGACGGACCCTACGAGCAGTACTTC.

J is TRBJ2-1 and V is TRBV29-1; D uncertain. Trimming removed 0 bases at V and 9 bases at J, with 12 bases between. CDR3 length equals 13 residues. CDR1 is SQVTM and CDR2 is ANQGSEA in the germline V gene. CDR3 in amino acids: CSVEDGSTSEQFF. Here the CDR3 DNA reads TGCAGCGTTGAAGATGGCTCCACCAGTGAGCAGTTCTTC.

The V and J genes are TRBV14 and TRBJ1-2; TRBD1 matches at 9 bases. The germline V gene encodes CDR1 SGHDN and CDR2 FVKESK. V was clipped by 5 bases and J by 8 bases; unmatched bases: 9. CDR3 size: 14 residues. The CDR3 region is CASSIPGQGDGYTF. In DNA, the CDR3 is TGTGCCAGCAGCATTCCGGGACAGGGAGACGGCTACACCTTC.

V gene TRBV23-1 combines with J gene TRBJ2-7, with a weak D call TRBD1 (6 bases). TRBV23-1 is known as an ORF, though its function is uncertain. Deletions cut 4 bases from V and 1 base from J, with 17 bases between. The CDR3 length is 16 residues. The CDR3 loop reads CASSPLPGELSYEQYF. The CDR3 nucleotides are TGCGCCAGCAGTCCCCTTCCAGGGGAACTATCCTACGAGCAGTACTTC.

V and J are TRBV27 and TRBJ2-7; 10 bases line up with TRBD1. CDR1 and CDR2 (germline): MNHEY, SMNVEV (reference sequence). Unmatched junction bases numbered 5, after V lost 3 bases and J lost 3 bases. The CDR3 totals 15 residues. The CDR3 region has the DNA TGTGCCAGCAGTTTGACCGGGACAGGGGACTACGAGCAGTACTTC. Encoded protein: CASSLTGTGDYEQYF.

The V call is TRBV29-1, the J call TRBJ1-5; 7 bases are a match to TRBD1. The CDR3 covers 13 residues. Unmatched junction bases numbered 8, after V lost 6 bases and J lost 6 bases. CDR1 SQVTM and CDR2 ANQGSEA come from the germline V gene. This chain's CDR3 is CSVGDSTIQPQHF. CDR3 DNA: TGCAGCGTCGGGGACAGCACTATTCAGCCCCAGCATTTT.

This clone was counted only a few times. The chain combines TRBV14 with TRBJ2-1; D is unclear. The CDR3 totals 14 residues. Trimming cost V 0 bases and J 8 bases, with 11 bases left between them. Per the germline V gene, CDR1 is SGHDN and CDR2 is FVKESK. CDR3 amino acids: CASSQEGWVDEQFF. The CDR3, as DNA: TGTGCCAGCAGCCAAGAGGGTTGGGTGGATGAGCAGTTCTTC.

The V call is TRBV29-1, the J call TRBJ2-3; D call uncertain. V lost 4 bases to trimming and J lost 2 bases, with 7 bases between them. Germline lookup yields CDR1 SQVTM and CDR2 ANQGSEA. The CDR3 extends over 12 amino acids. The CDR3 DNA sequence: TGCAGCGTTGGAAGCACCACAGATACGCAGTATTTT. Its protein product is CSVGSTTDTQYF.

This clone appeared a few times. For the CDR3, the DNA is TGCGCCAGCCGATGGGCAGGATCGTACGAGCAGTACTTC. Protein: CASRWAGSYEQYF. V gene TRBV5-1 combines with J gene TRBJ2-7; the D is unclear. CDR1 is SGHRS and CDR2 is YFSETQ in the germline V gene. The CDR3 covers 13 residues. V lost 7 bases and J 4 bases, leaving 15 bases between the germline ends.

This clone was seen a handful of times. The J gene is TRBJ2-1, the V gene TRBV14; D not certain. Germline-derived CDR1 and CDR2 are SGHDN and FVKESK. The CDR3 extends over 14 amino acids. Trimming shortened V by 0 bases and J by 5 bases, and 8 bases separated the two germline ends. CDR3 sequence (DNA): TGTGCCAGCAGCCAAGATCTTGGGAACAATGAGCAGTTCTTC. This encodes CASSQDLGNNEQFF.

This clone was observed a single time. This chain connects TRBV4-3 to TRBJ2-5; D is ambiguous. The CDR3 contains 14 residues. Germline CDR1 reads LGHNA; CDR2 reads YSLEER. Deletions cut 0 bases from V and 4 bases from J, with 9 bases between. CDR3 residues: CASSQEDSLETQYF. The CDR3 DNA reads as TGCGCCAGCAGCCAAGAAGATAGCTTAGAGACCCAGTACTTC.

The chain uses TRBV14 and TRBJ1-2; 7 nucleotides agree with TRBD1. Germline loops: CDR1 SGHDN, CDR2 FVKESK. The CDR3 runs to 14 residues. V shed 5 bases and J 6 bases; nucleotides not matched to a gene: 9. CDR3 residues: CASSGPAGGHGYTF. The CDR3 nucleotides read TGTGCCAGCAGCGGACCCGCAGGGGGTCATGGCTACACCTTC.

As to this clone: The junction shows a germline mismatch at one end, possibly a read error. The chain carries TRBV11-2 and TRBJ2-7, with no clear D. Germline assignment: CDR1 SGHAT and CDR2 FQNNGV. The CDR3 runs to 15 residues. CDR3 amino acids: CASSLEPAPTYEQYF. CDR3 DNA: TGTGCCAGCAGCCTAGAACCCGCTCCAACCTACGAGCAGTACTTC. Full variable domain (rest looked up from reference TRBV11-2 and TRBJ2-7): EAGVAQSPRYKIIEKRQSVAFWCNPISGHATLYWYQQILGQGPKLLIQFQNNGVVDDSQLPKDRFSAERLKGVDSTLKIQPAKLEDSAVYLCASSLEPAPTYEQYFGPGTRLTVT.

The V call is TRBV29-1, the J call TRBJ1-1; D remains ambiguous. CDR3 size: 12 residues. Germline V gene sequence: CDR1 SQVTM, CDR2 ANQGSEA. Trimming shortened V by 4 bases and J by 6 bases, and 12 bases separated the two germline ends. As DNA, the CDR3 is TGCAGCGTTGGACAAATACTGGCTGAAGCTTTCTTT. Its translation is CSVGQILAEAFF.